The T cell receptor beta chain under discussion was sequenced for a study of cytomegalovirus exposure and HLA in healthy donors. About the study: A later analysis reported the same platform for the 110 or so validation repertoires and the approximately 640 first-cohort repertoires. General study findings and limits: In vitro testing confirmed three CMV-associated chains as specific for CMV antigens. The study flagged about 150 TCR beta chains as cytomegalovirus-associated.

Trimming cost V 9 bases and J 1 base, with 15 bases left between them. Germline V gene sequence: CDR1 LNHDA, CDR2 SQIVND (reference sequence). The CDR3 runs 14 residues. Measured with immunoSEQ multiplex PCR; TCRdb has only the in-frame clones, and not every one. The sample records about 98,000 clones, roughly 84% being singletons. The approximately 120-subject validation cohort, separate from the roughly 670-subject first cohort, included the donors. About this clone itself: What it binds is unknown.

Sequenced: PBMCs. This clonotype originated in a man younger than 35 in good health and CMV-seropositive. The rearrangement uses TRBV19 and TRBJ1-1, with D maybe TRBD1 (5 bases). The DNA for the CDR3 is TGTGCCAGCACCCGGGGGGGAGCGAACACTGAAGCTTTCTTT. Residues: CASTRGGANTEAFF.